One and the same sample provided the 13 T cell receptor beta chains below, sequenced in a study of blood T cell repertoires in COVID-19. Clones were read by immunoSEQ multiplex PCR, and TCRdb kept only the in-frame ones, dropping some. The sample contains about 28,000 clones, 85% of which appear only once. Sequencing used peripheral blood. The receptors derive from a human donor in a cohort sampled during active COVID-19.

This chain links TRBV28 with TRBJ1-1; the match to TRBD1 covers 9 bases. V lost 4 bases to trimming and J lost 3 bases; unmatched junction nucleotides: 3. The CDR3 has 14 residues. The germline V gene has CDR1 MDHEN and CDR2 SYDVKM. The CDR3 DNA sequence: TGTGCCAGCAGTTGGGGACAGGGCCACACTGAAGCTTTCTTT. Translation: CASSWGQGHTEAFF.

The sample holds one count of this clone. The V and J genes are TRBV19 and TRBJ2-4, with 7 bases lining up with TRBD1. Germline V gene lookup returns CDR1 LNHDA and CDR2 SQIVND (reference sequence). The CDR3 consists of 15 residues. V shed 5 bases and J 3 bases; nucleotides not matched to a gene: 7. CDR3 nucleotides: TGTGCCAGTAGTCCGTTCCGGGACAGCAAAAACATTCAGTACTTC. Translated: CASSPFRDSKNIQYF.

V usage is TRBV6-5 and J usage is TRBJ2-1; possibly TRBD2 for D (6 bases). The CDR3 length is 12 residues. Trimming took 2 bases from V and 7 from J, leaving 6 bases between them. Germline loops: CDR1 MNHEY, CDR2 SVGAGI. CDR3 in DNA: TGTGCCAGCAGTTACGCGGGGAATGAGCAGTTCTTC. Its translation is CASSYAGNEQFF.

This sequence joins TRBV4-3 and TRBJ2-1; D perhaps matches TRBD1 (6 bases). The CDR3 has 16 amino acids. V lost 3 bases and J 5 bases, leaving 17 bases between the germline ends. Germline V gene data show CDR1 as LGHNA and CDR2 as YSLEER. The CDR3 DNA sequence: TGCGCCAGCAGCCAGATAACCAGGGGTCGGCACAATGAGCAGTTCTTC. Its translation: CASSQITRGRHNEQFF.

The chain couples TRBV14 to TRBJ1-2, with D perhaps TRBD1 (5 bases). The length of the CDR3 is 16 residues. V was clipped by 4 bases and J by 7 bases, with 22 bases between them. Per germline, CDR1 SGHDN and CDR2 FVKESK. CDR3 sequence: CASSREGRASLSGYTF. The CDR3 DNA reads as TGTGCCAGCAGCCGGGAGGGACGCGCCTCCCTTAGTGGCTACACCTTC.

V is TRBV11-3 and J is TRBJ2-7; tentative D call: TRBD1 (6 bases). Trimming removed 0 bases at V and 3 bases at J, with 12 bases between. This CDR3 contains 15 residues. Germline V gene data show CDR1 as SGHNT and CDR2 as YENEEA. The CDR3 is CASSLDPPGHYEQYF. The CDR3 DNA sequence: TGTGCCAGCAGCTTAGATCCCCCGGGACACTACGAGCAGTACTTC.

The chain has TRBV15 and TRBJ1-1; the match to TRBD1 covers 7 bases. This CDR3 has 15 amino acids. Germline CDR1 is LNHNV and CDR2 is YYDKDF (reference sequence). V shed 1 base and J 5 bases; nucleotides not matched to a gene: 7. As DNA, the CDR3 is TGTGCCACCAGCAGAGTCGACAGGGAGGTAACTGAAGCTTTCTTT. Its protein is CATSRVDREVTEAFF.

The chain couples TRBV6-6 to TRBJ1-2; 8 bases line up with TRBD1. This CDR3 comprises 13 residues. V shed 6 bases and J 9 bases; nucleotides not matched to a gene: 9. Germline V gene data show CDR1 as MNHNY and CDR2 as SVGAGI (reference sequence). CDR3 coding DNA: TGTGCCAGCAGCTTGACAGGGGAAAAAAGCTACACCTTC. Protein: CASSLTGEKSYTF.

V gene TRBV13 combines with J gene TRBJ2-5, with 9 bases fitting TRBD2. This CDR3 contains 17 residues. Germline assignment: CDR1 PRHDT and CDR2 FYEKMQ (reference sequence). The V gene end was trimmed by 0 bases and the J gene end by 4 bases; junction bases not matched to a gene: 9. The CDR3 loop reads CASSLGLRGGAGETQYF. Written as DNA, the CDR3 is TGTGCCAGCAGCTTAGGCCTCCGCGGGGGGGCCGGAGAGACCCAGTACTTC.

This clone was seen just once. The chain combines TRBV15 with TRBJ1-3, with TRBD1 matching over 8 bases. Germline CDR1 and CDR2: LNHNV and YYDKDF (reference sequence). J was trimmed by 6 bases and V by 5 bases; bases with no gene match: 15. CDR3 size: 17 residues. The CDR3 is CATSPFGGEDRANTIYF. In DNA form, the CDR3 reads TGTGCCACCAGCCCGTTCGGGGGAGAGGACAGGGCAAACACCATATATTTT.

The rearrangement links TRBV30 to TRBJ1-5; D gene unclear. CDR1 is GTSNPN, CDR2 SVGIG, per germline (reference sequence). This CDR3 contains 13 residues. The V end was cut by 0 bases, the J end by 4 bases, with 7 bases between. The CDR3 loop reads CAWSVLPNQPQHF. CDR3 nucleotide sequence: TGTGCCTGGAGTGTACTGCCAAATCAGCCCCAGCATTTT. Filled out from reference TRBV30 and TRBJ1-5, the complete variable domain reads SQTIHQWPATLVQPVGSPLSLECTVEGTSNPNLYWYRQAAGRGLQLLFYSVGIGQISSEVPQNLSASRPQDRQFILSSKKLLLSDSGFYLCAWSVLPNQPQHFGDGTRLSIL.

This chain uses TRBV5-1 with TRBJ1-3; no reliable D call. Germline lookup yields CDR1 SGHRS and CDR2 YFSETQ. Trimming pared 3 bases from V and 1 base from J, leaving 8 bases between. The CDR3 has 14 amino acids. CDR3 in amino acids: CASSSSASGNTIYF. The CDR3 bases are TGCGCCAGCAGCTCCTCAGCGTCTGGAAACACCATATATTTT. Full variable domain (outside the CDR3, taken from reference TRBV5-1 and TRBJ1-3): KAGVTQTPRYLIKTRGQQVTLSCSPISGHRSVSWYQQTPGQGLQFLFEYFSETQRNKGNFPGRFSGRQFSNSRSEMNVSTLELGDSALYLCASSSSASGNTIYFGEGSWLTVV.

This rearrangement joins TRBV5-6 to TRBJ1-2; D might be TRBD1 (5 bases). This CDR3 spans 15 amino acids. V lost 4 bases to trimming and J lost 0 bases, with 13 bases between them. From germline, CDR1 is SGHDT and CDR2 YYEEEE. This chain's CDR3 is CASSRQQDSNYGYTF. In DNA form, the CDR3 reads TGTGCCAGCAGCCGGCAACAGGATTCTAACTATGGCTACACCTTC. The entire variable domain, with the rest obtained from reference TRBV5-6 and TRBJ1-2, is as follows: DAGVTQSPTHLIKTRGQQVTLRCSPKSGHDTVSWYQQALGQGPQFIFQYYEEEERQRGNFPDRFSGHQFPNYSSELNVNALLLGDSALYLCASSRQQDSNYGYTFGSGTRLTVV.